These T cell receptor beta chains were read from a single sample in a study of CD8 T cells in ankylosing spondylitis. Via MiXCR, TCRdb re-called the 5' RACE reads, giving one row per CDR3 protein. The sample contains around 75,000 distinct CDR3 sequences, approximately 5.3% of which appear only once. Source material: blood, either unsorted or a sorted T cell fraction (not recorded which). The receptors derive from a male donor with ankylosing spondylitis or in good health (not recorded which). Each CDR3 is given with its conserved first and last residue. The order of the fields is V gene, clone size, D gene, J gene, CDR3 DNA, CDR3 protein. The D gene is left open where the match is weak. Some rows mark clone size as missing; the rest say once, few, many or name a class of expanded clone.

V: TRBV5-1
size: many
D: TRBD1
J: TRBJ1-6
DNA: TGCGCCAGCAGCCGGACAGGGAGCGATTCACCCCTCCACTTT
CDR3: CASSRTGSDSPLHF

V: TRBV5-1
size: many
D: TRBD1
J: TRBJ2-1
DNA: TGCGCCAGCAGCCACCGGGACAGGGACTACAATGAGCAGTTCTTC
CDR3: CASSHRDRDYNEQFF

V: TRBV18
size: many
D: .
J: TRBJ2-7
DNA: TGTGCCAGCTCACTAGGGGGGGCGAGCTCCTACGAGCAGTACTTC
CDR3: CASSLGGASSYEQYF

V: TRBV11-3
size: many
D: TRBD2
J: TRBJ2-2
DNA: TGTGCCAGCAGCCTTCGGGGGGGGGCCGGGGAGCTGTTTTTT
CDR3: CASSLRGGAGELFF

V: TRBV6-2/TRBV6-3
size: many
D: .
J: TRBJ2-1
DNA: TGTGCCAGCAGTTACTCGAGGGGGGGGTCCTACAATGAGCAGTTCTTC
CDR3: CASSYSRGGSYNEQFF

V: TRBV7-8
size: many
D: TRBD1
J: TRBJ2-7
DNA: TGTGCCAGCAGCTCCGGGACAGGGTTGTACGAGCAGTACTTC
CDR3: CASSSGTGLYEQYF

V: TRBV4-1
size: many
D: .
J: TRBJ1-1
DNA: TGCGCCAGCAGCAGAGGGACGGCCAACACTGAAGCTTTCTTT
CDR3: CASSRGTANTEAFF

V: TRBV5-1
size: many
D: TRBD1
J: TRBJ1-1
DNA: TGCGCCAGCAGCTTGGTGAGACAGGGGGCGGACACTGAAGCTTTCTTT
CDR3: CASSLVRQGADTEAFF

V: TRBV3-1
size: many
D: TRBD2
J: TRBJ2-4
DNA: TGTGCCAGCAGCCAAGAGACTAGCGGGGGGGATTTAGCCAAAAACATTCAGTACTTC
CDR3: CASSQETSGGDLAKNIQYF

V: TRBV20-1
size: many
D: .
J: TRBJ2-2
DNA: TGCAGTGCTACAATGGCGAACACCGGGGAGCTGTTTTTT
CDR3: CSATMANTGELFF

V: TRBV12-3/TRBV12-4
size: many
D: TRBD1
J: TRBJ2-1
DNA: TGTGCCAGCAGTCGGGACAGGGGTGGGTTGAGTGAGCAGTTCTTC
CDR3: CASSRDRGGLSEQFF

V: TRBV15
size: many
D: .
J: TRBJ2-5
DNA: TGTGCCACCAGCAGAGGGGGGACCGAAGAGACCCAGTACTTC
CDR3: CATSRGGTEETQYF

V: TRBV9
size: many
D: TRBD2
J: TRBJ2-3
DNA: TGTGCCAGCAGCGAGGGGAGACTAGCGGGGCCCACAGATACGCAGTATTTT
CDR3: CASSEGRLAGPTDTQYF

V: TRBV6-5
size: many
D: .
J: TRBJ1-2
DNA: TGTGCCAGCAGTTACCGGGCAGGGGTTGCCCAAAAGCCACGAGGCGCCTTCTATGGCTACACCTTC
CDR3: CASSYRAGVAQKPRGAFYGYTF

V: TRBV20-1
size: many
D: .
J: TRBJ2-2
DNA: TGCAGTGCTCAGGAGACCAGCACCGGGGAGCTGTTTTTT
CDR3: CSAQETSTGELFF

V: TRBV5-1
size: .
D: TRBD1
J: TRBJ1-1
DNA: TGCGCCAGCAGCTTGGCAGGGGGAAGTTCTGAAGCTTTCTTT
CDR3: CASSLAGGSSEAFF

V: TRBV4-1
size: many
D: TRBD2
J: TRBJ2-3
DNA: TGCGCCAGCAGCCAAGAGGTTAGCGGGGTTGATACGCAGTATTTT
CDR3: CASSQEVSGVDTQYF